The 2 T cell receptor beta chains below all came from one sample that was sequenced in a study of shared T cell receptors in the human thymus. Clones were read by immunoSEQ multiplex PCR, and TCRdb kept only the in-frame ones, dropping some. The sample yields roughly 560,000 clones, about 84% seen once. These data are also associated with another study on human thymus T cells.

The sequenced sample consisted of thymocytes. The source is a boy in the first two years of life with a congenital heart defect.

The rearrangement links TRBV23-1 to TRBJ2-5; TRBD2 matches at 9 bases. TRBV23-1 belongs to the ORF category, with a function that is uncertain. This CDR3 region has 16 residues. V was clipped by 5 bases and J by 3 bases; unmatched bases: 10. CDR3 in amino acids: CASSTPWLAGKETQYF. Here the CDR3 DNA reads TGCGCCAGCAGTACACCGTGGCTAGCGGGAAAAGAGACCCAGTACTTC.

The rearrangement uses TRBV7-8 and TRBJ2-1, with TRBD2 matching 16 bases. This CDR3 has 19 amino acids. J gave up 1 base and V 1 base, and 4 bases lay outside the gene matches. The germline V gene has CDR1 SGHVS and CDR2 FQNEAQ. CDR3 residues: CASSLGGTSGRDSYNEQFF. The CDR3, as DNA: TGTGCCAGCAGCTTAGGGGGGACTAGCGGGAGGGATTCCTACAATGAGCAGTTCTTC.